A single TCR beta chain is shown here with its context. The germline gives CDR1 SGHTA, CDR2 FQGNSA. V dropped 4 bases and J dropped 6 bases, with 8 bases sitting between them. The CDR3 totals 12 residues. This sample is part of a study of blood T cell repertoires in COVID-19. Some clones are missing from TCRdb's copy, which holds only in-frame ones; the method was immunoSEQ multiplex PCR. The profile shows about 79,000 clones, 70% to 90% of them singletons. V and J are TRBV7-2 and TRBJ2-3; no reliable D call. The sequencing sample was made of peripheral blood. The origin of this receptor is a man aged 50 or older with active COVID-19. CDR3 coding DNA: TGTGCCAGCAGCTCGAGTTCCGATACGCAGTATTTT. Translated, it gives CASSSSSDTQYF.